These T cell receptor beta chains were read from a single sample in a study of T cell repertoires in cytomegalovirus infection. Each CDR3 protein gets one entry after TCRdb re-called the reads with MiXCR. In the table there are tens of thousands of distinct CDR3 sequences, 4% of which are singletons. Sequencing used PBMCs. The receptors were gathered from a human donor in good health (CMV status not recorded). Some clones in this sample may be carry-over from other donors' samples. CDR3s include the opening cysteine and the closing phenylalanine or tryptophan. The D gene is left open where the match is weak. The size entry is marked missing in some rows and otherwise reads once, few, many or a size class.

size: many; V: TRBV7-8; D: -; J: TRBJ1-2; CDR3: CASSPFRGVPTNYGYTF; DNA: TGTGCCAGCAGCCCATTTCGTGGGGTCCCAACCAACTATGGCTACACCTTC
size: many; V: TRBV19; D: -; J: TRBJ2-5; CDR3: CASSIERGGAQYF; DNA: TGTGCCAGTAGTATAGAACGCGGAGGAGCCCAGTACTTC
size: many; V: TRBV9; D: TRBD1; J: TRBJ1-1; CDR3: CASSADTGGNTEAFF; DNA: TGTGCCAGCAGCGCGGATACAGGGGGGAACACTGAAGCTTTCTTT
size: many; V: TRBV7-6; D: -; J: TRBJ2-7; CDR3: CASSLVAGAGEQYF; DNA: TGTGCCAGCAGCTTAGTCGCAGGGGCGGGCGAGCAGTACTTC
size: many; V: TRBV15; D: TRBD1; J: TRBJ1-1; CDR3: CATSYQDRLNTEAFF; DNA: TGTGCCACCAGCTACCAGGACAGGCTGAACACTGAAGCTTTCTTT
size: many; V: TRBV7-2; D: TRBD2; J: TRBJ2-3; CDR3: CASRDWSGGASDTQYF; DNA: TGTGCCAGCAGGGACTGGAGCGGGGGGGCCTCAGATACGCAGTATTTT
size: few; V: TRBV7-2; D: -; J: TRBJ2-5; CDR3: CASSLAPGQGGETQYF; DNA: TGTGCCAGCAGCTTAGCTCCGGGACAAGGGGGGGAGACCCAGTACTTC
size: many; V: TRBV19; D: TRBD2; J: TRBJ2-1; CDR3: CASRDLAGAPGYNEQFF; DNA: TGTGCCAGTAGGGACTTAGCGGGAGCCCCGGGTTACAATGAGCAGTTCTTC
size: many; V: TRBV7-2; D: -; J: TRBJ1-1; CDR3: CASSFMLGPAFF; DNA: TGTGCCAGCAGCTTCATGCTGGGTCCGGCTTTCTTT
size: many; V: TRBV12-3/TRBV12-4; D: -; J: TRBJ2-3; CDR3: CASSSRPRQATDTQYF; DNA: TGTGCCAGCTCCTCCCGTCCGAGACAGGCAACAGATACGCAGTATTTT
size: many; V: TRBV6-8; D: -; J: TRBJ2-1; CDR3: CASSLTGRGEQFF; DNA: TGTGCCAGCAGTTTGACAGGGAGGGGTGAGCAGTTCTTC
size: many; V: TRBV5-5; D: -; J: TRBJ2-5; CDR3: CASSALTGTPQETQYF; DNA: TGTGCCAGCAGCGCCCTTACCGGGACACCCCAAGAGACCCAGTACTTC
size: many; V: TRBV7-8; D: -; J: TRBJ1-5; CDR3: CASSFSGRSQPQHF; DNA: TGTGCCAGCAGCTTCTCGGGACGGAGTCAGCCCCAGCATTTT
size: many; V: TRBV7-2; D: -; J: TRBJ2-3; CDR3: CASSPAGTARDTQYF; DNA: TGTGCCAGCAGCCCAGCGGGGACAGCTAGAGATACGCAGTATTTT
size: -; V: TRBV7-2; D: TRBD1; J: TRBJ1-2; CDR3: CASSLGQGIANYGYTF; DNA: TGTGCCAGCAGCTTAGGACAGGGAATAGCTAACTATGGCTACACCTTC
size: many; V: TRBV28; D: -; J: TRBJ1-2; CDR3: CASSFLANYGYTF; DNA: TGTGCCAGCAGTTTTCTAGCTAACTATGGCTACACCTTC